One sample yielded the 32 T cell receptor beta chains listed below, sequenced in a study of OX40 agonist ivuxolimab in advanced cancers. Profiled with immunoSEQ multiplex PCR; TCRdb holds only in-frame clones, not every one. In the table there are around 40,000 clones, around 89% of which are singletons. The specimen comprised CD4+ or CD8+ T cells sorted from blood, sampled in a trial of the OX40 agonist ivuxolimab. The receptors shown here come from an adult with an advanced solid tumor such as melanoma, head and neck, liver or kidney cancer.

This chain connects TRBV10-3 to TRBJ2-5, with 7 bases matching TRBD1. Germline trimming cut 6 bases from V and 3 bases from J; bases unmatched to any gene: 10. The CDR3 is 15 amino acids. From germline, CDR1 is ENHRY and CDR2 SYGVKD. The CDR3 here is CAIRPRDSSEETQYF. The CDR3 DNA sequence: TGTGCCATCAGGCCGAGGGACAGCTCCGAAGAGACCCAGTACTTC.

The V gene is TRBV7-2, the J gene TRBJ2-4; D is possibly TRBD2 (5 bases). The germline V gene encodes CDR1 SGHTA and CDR2 FQGNSA. Trimming left V 3 bases short and J 0 bases short, with 6 bases between. This CDR3 spans 14 amino acids. CDR3 sequence reads: CASSFGGAKNIQYF. Written as DNA, the CDR3 is TGTGCCAGCAGCTTCGGAGGAGCCAAAAACATTCAGTACTTC.

This rearrangement joins TRBV2 to TRBJ2-3; 8 bases agree with TRBD1. The ends lost 7 bases at V and 1 base at J; junction bases unmatched: 4. Germline V CDR1 and CDR2: SNHLY, FYNNEI. This CDR3 region has 14 residues. As DNA, the CDR3 is TGTGCCAGCAAAGCGACAGGGGGCACAGATACGCAGTATTTT. Protein sequence: CASKATGGTDTQYF.

V and J are TRBV7-9 and TRBJ2-5; D not certain. Trimming removed 5 bases at V and 5 bases at J, with 15 bases between. The germline CDR1 and CDR2 sequences are SEHNR and FQNEAQ (reference sequence). The CDR3 extends over 14 amino acids. The chain's CDR3 is CASSTQRSGETQYF. The CDR3 bases are TGTGCCAGCAGCACCCAGAGATCTGGGGAGACCCAGTACTTC.

The sample holds one count of this clone. The chain links TRBV5-1 to TRBJ2-3; D remains unclear. CDR1 is SGHRS and CDR2 is YFSETQ in the germline V gene. The CDR3 is 12 amino acids. Trimming stripped 4 bases from V and 2 bases from J, with 5 bases between. In DNA, the CDR3 is TGCGCCAGCAGCCCAGCCACAGATACGCAGTATTTT. Its translation is CASSPATDTQYF.

This clone was detected once. The V and J genes are TRBV10-3 and TRBJ2-7, with 9 nucleotides matching TRBD1. Unmatched junction bases numbered 6, after V lost 0 bases and J lost 0 bases. CDR3 length: 17 residues. The germline V gene has CDR1 ENHRY and CDR2 SYGVKD. The CDR3 here is CAISESVGQGSSYEQYF. Written as DNA, the CDR3 is TGTGCCATCAGTGAGTCGGTGGGACAGGGAAGCTCCTACGAGCAGTACTTC.

A few counts support this clone. The rearrangement uses TRBV5-1 and TRBJ1-1; tentatively, D is TRBD1 (5 bases). Germline CDR1 reads SGHRS; CDR2 reads YFSETQ. The V and J ends lost 5 bases and 5 bases respectively, with 16 bases between them. The CDR3 runs to 14 residues. The DNA for the CDR3 is TGCGCCAGCAGGCGCCAGGGAGCTGTAACTGAAGCTTTCTTT. Translating it yields CASRRQGAVTEAFF.

The chain combines TRBV5-1 with TRBJ1-2, with D perhaps matching TRBD1 (6 bases). Germline CDR1 is SGHRS and CDR2 is YFSETQ. This CDR3 has 11 amino acids. V lost 4 bases to trimming and J lost 8 bases, with 9 bases between them. The CDR3 sequence is CASSRGEGYTF. CDR3 bases: TGCGCCAGCAGCAGGGGGGAAGGCTACACCTTC.

This clone was detected a few times. The chain couples TRBV29-1 to TRBJ2-3; 8 bases align to TRBD2. Looked up from germline, CDR1 is SQVTM and CDR2 is ANQGSEA. The CDR3 totals 14 residues. V shed 5 bases and J 1 base; nucleotides not matched to a gene: 5. The CDR3 sequence is CSVSGGRGTDTQYF. The CDR3 DNA reads as TGCAGCGTTTCGGGGGGGCGCGGCACAGATACGCAGTATTTT.

The chain recombines TRBV6-1 with TRBJ2-3; D is ambiguous. The V end was cut by 7 bases, the J end by 7 bases, with 15 bases between. The CDR3 consists of 13 residues. Germline assignment: CDR1 MNHNS and CDR2 SASEGT. The CDR3 here is CASTVTGDHTQYF. CDR3 sequence (DNA): TGTGCCAGCACAGTAACGGGTGACCATACGCAGTATTTT.

This clone has just a few counts. The chain combines TRBV11-2 with TRBJ1-1; 12 bases match TRBD1. V shed 4 bases, J shed 7 bases, and the junction held 7 bases outside the gene matches. Germline V lookup: CDR1 SGHAT, CDR2 FQNNGV. This CDR3 contains 15 residues. The CDR3 protein is CASSSRDRGQNEAFF. The DNA for the CDR3 is TGTGCCAGCAGCTCTAGGGACAGGGGGCAAAATGAAGCTTTCTTT.

The chain uses TRBV5-1 and TRBJ2-3; 7 bases are shared with TRBD2. Germline V gene lookup returns CDR1 SGHRS and CDR2 YFSETQ. The CDR3 is 15 residues long. The J segment lost 3 bases and the V segment lost 4 bases, leaving 8 bases of the junction unmatched. The chain's CDR3 is CASSPGGFGTDTQYF. As DNA, the CDR3 is TGCGCCAGCAGCCCCGGGGGGTTTGGGACAGATACGCAGTATTTT.

This chain connects TRBV5-6 to TRBJ1-5, with D maybe TRBD1 (5 bases). With 0 bases removed from V and 10 bases from J, the gap between germline ends came to 14 bases. The CDR3 spans 14 residues. CDR1 and CDR2 (germline): SGHDT, YYEEEE. The CDR3 loop is CASSLDGVQGPQHF. The CDR3 region has the DNA TGTGCCAGCAGCTTGGACGGGGTCCAGGGTCCCCAGCATTTT.

The gene calls are TRBV5-4 and TRBJ2-5; D ambiguous. This CDR3 is built from 16 residues. Germline assignment: CDR1 SGHNT and CDR2 YYREEE (reference sequence). Trimming left V 3 bases short and J 5 bases short, with 20 bases between. In DNA, the CDR3 is TGTGCCAGCAGCTCCCGGACGACACATTTGAGTGAGACCCAGTACTTC. Translating it yields CASSSRTTHLSETQYF.

The genes are TRBV10-1 and TRBJ1-1, with D unresolved. This CDR3 is built from 12 residues. Looked up from germline, CDR1 is WNHNN and CDR2 is SYGVQD (reference sequence). Trimming shortened V by 4 bases and J by 2 bases, and 5 bases separated the two germline ends. The DNA of the CDR3 is TGCGCCAGCAGTGGCCGAAACACTGAAGCTTTCTTT. Its translation: CASSGRNTEAFF.

V gene TRBV9 combines with J gene TRBJ2-1; 9 bases align to TRBD2. The J segment lost 5 bases and the V segment lost 4 bases, leaving 10 bases of the junction unmatched. This CDR3 contains 16 residues. The germline CDR1 and CDR2 sequences are SGDLS and YYNGEE. The CDR3 protein is CASSPGGRGGNNEQFF. CDR3 nucleotide sequence: TGTGCCAGCAGCCCAGGAGGGCGGGGGGGTAACAATGAGCAGTTCTTC.

This chain links TRBV10-3 with TRBJ2-3; TRBD1 matches at 8 bases. Germline CDR1 ENHRY, CDR2 SYGVKD. This CDR3 contains 15 residues. The V gene end was trimmed by 6 bases and the J gene end by 1 base; junction bases not matched to a gene: 6. CDR3 DNA: TGTGCCATCAGACCGGACAGGGCTGGCACAGATACGCAGTATTTT. Amino acids: CAIRPDRAGTDTQYF.

This chain uses TRBV15 with TRBJ1-2, with 7 nucleotides matching TRBD1. Germline CDR1 is LNHNV and CDR2 is YYDKDF (reference sequence). The CDR3 spans 12 residues. V dropped 5 bases and J dropped 4; count of bases not matched to a gene: 1. CDR3 region: CATSEGAYGYTF. The CDR3 coding sequence is TGTGCCACCAGCGAGGGGGCCTATGGCTACACCTTC. Supplemented by reference TRBV15 and TRBJ1-2, the full variable domain reads DAMVIQNPRYQVTQFGKPVTLSCSQTLNHNVMYWYQQKSSQAPKLLFHYYDKDFNNEADTPDNFQSRRPNTSFCFLDIRSPGLGDTAMYLCATSEGAYGYTFGSGTRLTVV.

V gene TRBV5-6 combines with J gene TRBJ1-6; TRBD1 aligns across 8 bases. V dropped 2 bases and J dropped 12; count of bases not matched to a gene: 10. Germline assignment: CDR1 SGHDT and CDR2 YYEEEE. The CDR3 loop spans 15 amino acids. The CDR3 loop reads CASSFSGGGFRPLHF. In DNA form, the CDR3 reads TGTGCCAGCAGCTTCTCAGGGGGCGGTTTTAGACCCCTCCACTTT. Full variable domain (rest looked up from reference TRBV5-6 and TRBJ1-6): DAGVTQSPTHLIKTRGQQVTLRCSPKSGHDTVSWYQQALGQGPQFIFQYYEEEERQRGNFPDRFSGHQFPNYSSELNVNALLLGDSALYLCASSFSGGGFRPLHFGNGTRLTVT.

V usage is TRBV10-3 and J usage is TRBJ2-5; 11 positions match TRBD2. CDR1 is ENHRY, CDR2 SYGVKD, per germline. The ends lost 8 bases at V and 3 bases at J; junction bases unmatched: 2. The CDR3 loop spans 13 amino acids. This CDR3 is CAIRGLAEETQYF. The CDR3 DNA reads as TGTGCCATCCGGGGACTAGCGGAAGAGACCCAGTACTTC.

About this clone itself: Given the absence of the conserved phenylalanine or tryptophan at the CDR3 end, a read error is likely. The chain recombines TRBV5-6 with TRBJ1-6; D unclear. CDR1 is SGHDT, CDR2 YYEEEE, per germline. This CDR3 contains 15 residues. Deletions cut 3 bases from V and 1 base from J, with 8 bases between. The CDR3 DNA reads TGTGCCAGCAGCTCCGACCGGTCCTATAATTCACCCCTCCACCTT. It is translated as CASSSDRSYNSPLHL.

The rearrangement links TRBV10-2 to TRBJ2-7, with D possibly TRBD2 on 6 matching bases. CDR1 WSHSY and CDR2 SAAADI come from the germline V gene. Trimming stripped 8 bases from V and 3 bases from J, with 11 bases between. CDR3 size: 12 residues. The CDR3 loop reads CASELGGYEQYF. CDR3 in DNA: TGCGCCAGCGAACTGGGGGGCTACGAGCAGTACTTC.

The chain has TRBV4-3 and TRBJ2-7; 7 positions agree with TRBD2. The germline gives CDR1 LGHNA, CDR2 YSLEER. V was clipped by 0 bases and J by 3 bases; unmatched bases: 5. The CDR3 is made up of 15 amino acids. CDR3 in amino acids: CASSQDLGDYYEQYF. CDR3 in DNA: TGCGCCAGCAGCCAAGATCTAGGGGACTACTACGAGCAGTACTTC.

This clone appeared a single time. The chain joins TRBV7-6 to TRBJ2-7, with D unresolved. The CDR3 is 13 amino acids. Germline V CDR1 and CDR2: SGHVS, FNYEAQ. V gave up 1 base and J gave up 3 bases, with 7 bases separating them. The CDR3 DNA reads as TGTGCCAGCAGCTTAGGCAGTTTCTACGAGCAGTACTTC. This encodes CASSLGSFYEQYF.

The rearrangement links TRBV7-2 to TRBJ1-1; TRBD1 might be the D (5 bases). Trimming pared 4 bases from V and 0 bases from J, leaving 9 bases between. Per the germline V gene, CDR1 is SGHTA and CDR2 is FQGNSA. The CDR3 has 14 amino acids. DNA for the CDR3: TGTGCCAGCAGCTGGCAGGGTTTGAACACTGAAGCTTTCTTT. As protein: CASSWQGLNTEAFF.

The chain recombines TRBV5-4 with TRBJ1-2; D gene unclear. Trimming cost V 4 bases and J 2 bases, with 15 bases left between them. Germline CDR1 is SGHNT and CDR2 is YYREEE (reference sequence). The CDR3 is made up of 15 amino acids. The CDR3 reads CASSAPAPLNYGYTF. The CDR3 DNA sequence: TGTGCCAGCAGCGCCCCGGCGCCTCTCAACTATGGCTACACCTTC.

This clone came up a few times. The chain joins TRBV5-6 to TRBJ2-5; D remains unclear. V was trimmed by 0 bases and J by 3 bases, leaving 3 bases between them. Germline V CDR1 and CDR2: SGHDT, YYEEEE. The CDR3 totals 12 residues. CDR3 loop: CASSLGEETQYF. In DNA, the CDR3 is TGTGCCAGCAGCTTGGGAGAAGAGACCCAGTACTTC.

V gene TRBV7-2 combines with J gene TRBJ1-6; 8 bases match TRBD1. After removal of 5 bases from V and 6 bases from J, the junction contained 9 bases not matched to a gene. Germline lookup yields CDR1 SGHTA and CDR2 FQGNSA. The CDR3 totals 16 residues. The CDR3 sequence is CASSIRSGGGNSPLHF. CDR3 nucleotides: TGTGCCAGCAGCATTAGATCAGGGGGCGGTAATTCACCCCTCCACTTT.

This chain uses TRBV6-1 with TRBJ1-5; D gene uncertain. The CDR3 has 12 residues. The germline V and J ends were trimmed by 5 bases and 9 bases, with 11 bases remaining between them. The germline gives CDR1 MNHNS, CDR2 SASEGT. CDR3 amino acids: CASSPRERPQHF. The DNA of the CDR3 is TGTGCCAGCAGTCCAAGGGAGCGGCCCCAGCATTTT.

This clone has more than one count but fewer than ten. The chain recombines TRBV18 with TRBJ1-1, with D perhaps matching TRBD1 (6 bases). V lost 5 bases, J lost 1 base, and 11 bases lay in between. Germline values: CDR1 KGHSH, CDR2 LQKENI. CDR3 size: 14 residues. CDR3 nucleotide sequence: TGTGCCAGCTCAAGACAGGAGCCGAACACTGAAGCTTTCTTT. It is translated as CASSRQEPNTEAFF.

The chain uses TRBV2 and TRBJ2-5; no clear D. This CDR3 is built from 15 residues. V was cut by 6 bases and J by 4 bases, with 18 bases left in between. Germline V gene lookup returns CDR1 SNHLY and CDR2 FYNNEI. The CDR3 coding sequence is TGTGCCAGCAGCTCCCCCCCAGGTATCCCAGAGACCCAGTACTTC. Its protein is CASSSPPGIPETQYF.

The chain links TRBV7-9 to TRBJ1-1; unclear D gene. Germline lookup yields CDR1 SEHNR and CDR2 FQNEAQ (reference sequence). This CDR3 spans 11 amino acids. V gave up 1 base and J gave up 7 bases, with 4 bases separating them. In DNA, the CDR3 is TGTGCCAGCAGCTTAGATGTTGAAGCTTTCTTT. Its protein product is CASSLDVEAFF. The full variable domain, rest sourced from reference TRBV7-9 and TRBJ1-1, is DTGVSQNPRHKITKRGQNVTFRCDPISEHNRLYWYRQTLGQGPEFLTYFQNEAQLEKSRLLSDRFSAERPKGSFSTLEIQRTEQGDSAMYLCASSLDVEAFFGQGTRLTVV.